A selection of T cell receptor beta chains follows, all from one sample in a study of graft-versus-host responses after intestinal transplantation. Sequencing used immunoSEQ multiplex PCR; TCRdb keeps in-frame clones, though not all of them. The sample contains tens of thousands of clones, over 75% of which appear only once. Their antigen targets remain unknown. The sequenced sample was unstimulated CD8+ T cells sorted from spleen or lymph node cells, obtained before intestinal transplant. Receptors were obtained from a human donor who received an intestinal transplant. CDR3s include the opening cysteine and the closing phenylalanine or tryptophan. The order of the fields is D gene, J gene, clone size, V gene, CDR3 protein, CDR3 DNA. The D gene is left open where the match is weak. Clone size is stated in some rows and not others, as once, few, many or a class when expanded.

>-|TRBJ2-1|-|TRBV7-8
CASSLEGGAPNEQFF
TGTGCCAGCAGCTTGGAGGGCGGGGCTCCCAATGAGCAGTTCTTC
>-|TRBJ2-1|once|TRBV5-6
CASSSQRSSYNEQFF
TGTGCCAGCAGCTCCCAGCGCTCCTCCTACAATGAGCAGTTCTTC
>-|TRBJ1-2|-|TRBV13
CASSSGGDGYTF
TGTGCCAGCAGCTCGGGGGGCGATGGCTACACCTTC
>-|TRBJ2-7|once|TRBV6-5
CASSSQGKTAYEQYF
TGTGCCAGCAGCTCACAGGGTAAAACTGCCTACGAGCAGTACTTC
>-|TRBJ2-3|-|TRBV6-1
CASSLFSTDTQYF
TGTGCCAGCAGTCTCTTTAGCACAGATACGCAGTATTTT
>-|TRBJ2-1|-|TRBV29-1
CSVDFRDEQFF
TGCAGCGTTGATTTTCGGGATGAGCAGTTCTTC
>-|TRBJ1-2|-|TRBV9
CANLWTTKGYGYTF
TGTGCCAACCTTTGGACTACTAAGGGCTATGGCTACACCTTC
>TRBD1|TRBJ1-3|-|TRBV6-4
CASKKTGAGGAGNTIYF
TGTGCCAGCAAGAAGACTGGGGCAGGGGGTGCTGGAAACACCATATATTTT
>-|TRBJ1-5|once|TRBV5-1
CASSPGTMSNQPQHF
TGCGCCAGCAGCCCGGGGACAATGAGCAATCAGCCCCAGCATTTT
>TRBD2|TRBJ2-1|-|TRBV28
CASSFDSGSNDEQFF
TGTGCCAGCAGTTTCGATAGCGGGAGTAACGATGAGCAGTTCTTC
>-|TRBJ2-7|-|TRBV6-5
CASSPSTSYEQYF
TGTGCCAGCAGTCCGTCGACTAGTTACGAGCAGTACTTC
>-|TRBJ1-1|-|TRBV6-5
CASSPTGREAFF
TGTGCCAGCAGTCCAACCGGGAGAGAAGCTTTCTTT
>-|TRBJ1-1|-|TRBV7-2
CASSVPGTLNTEAFF
TGTGCCAGCAGCGTACCCGGGACTTTGAACACTGAAGCTTTCTTT
>TRBD1|TRBJ1-2|-|TRBV5-5
CASSSPGTGGYGYTF
TGTGCCAGCAGCTCACCCGGGACAGGGGGCTATGGCTACACCTTC
>-|TRBJ2-1|-|TRBV4-2
CASSLRGHNEQFF
TGTGCCAGCAGCCTAAGAGGTCACAATGAGCAGTTCTTC
>TRBD2|TRBJ2-3|-|TRBV5-6
CASSFGTNTDTQYF
TGTGCCAGCAGCTTTGGGACTAACACAGATACGCAGTATTTT
>TRBD1|TRBJ1-1|once|TRBV30
CAWSSQGDTEAFF
TGTGCCTGGAGTAGCCAGGGGGACACTGAAGCTTTCTTT
>TRBD1|TRBJ2-7|-|TRBV5-1
CASSLGDRAAEQYF
TGCGCCAGCAGCTTGGGGGACAGGGCCGCCGAGCAGTACTTC
>TRBD1|TRBJ1-2|-|TRBV9
CASSVGGGTAYGYTF
TGTGCCAGCAGCGTAGGGGGTGGGACAGCCTATGGCTACACCTTC